These T cell receptor beta chains were read from a single sample in a study of blood T cell repertoires in COVID-19. The table came from immunoSEQ multiplex PCR; TCRdb's copy has only in-frame clones and leaves some out. The sample holds roughly 78,000 clones, 65% to 85% seen once. The sample consisted of peripheral blood. The source is a man between 50 and 59 years old with COVID-19, enrolled during active disease. The CDR3 runs from the conserved cysteine through the conserved F or W. D genes are given only for firm matches. The size entry is marked missing in some rows and otherwise reads once, few, many or a size class.

d_gene: NA; v_gene: TRBV6-5; j_gene: TRBJ2-6; abundance: once; CDR3aa: CASSTRQSGANVLTF; CDR3nt: TGTGCCAGCAGTACCCGACAGTCTGGGGCCAACGTCCTGACTTTC
d_gene: NA; v_gene: TRBV9; j_gene: TRBJ2-1; abundance: NA; CDR3aa: CASSVGSANEQFF; CDR3nt: TGTGCCAGCAGCGTAGGGAGTGCTAATGAGCAGTTCTTC
d_gene: NA; v_gene: TRBV6-5; j_gene: TRBJ1-1; abundance: NA; CDR3aa: CASSLVGQNTEAFF; CDR3nt: TGTGCCAGCAGTCTAGTTGGACAGAACACTGAAGCTTTCTTT
d_gene: NA; v_gene: TRBV7-8; j_gene: TRBJ2-5; abundance: once; CDR3aa: CASSLGLVRQETQYF; CDR3nt: TGTGCCAGCAGCTTAGGGCTAGTTCGGCAAGAGACCCAGTACTTC
d_gene: NA; v_gene: TRBV4-3; j_gene: TRBJ1-2; abundance: NA; CDR3aa: CASSQEGVRQVGYTF; CDR3nt: TGCGCCAGCAGCCAAGAGGGTGTCAGACAGGTGGGCTACACCTTC
d_gene: TRBD2; v_gene: TRBV6-2/TRBV6-3; j_gene: TRBJ2-1; abundance: NA; CDR3aa: CASSRLGLSGRNEQFF; CDR3nt: TGTGCCAGCAGCCGACTGGGACTTAGCGGGAGAAATGAGCAGTTCTTC
d_gene: NA; v_gene: TRBV21-1; j_gene: TRBJ2-2; abundance: NA; CDR3aa: CASSKGLAGTGELFF; CDR3nt: TGTGCCAGCAGCAAAGGACTAGCGGGGACCGGGGAGCTGTTTTTT
d_gene: TRBD1; v_gene: TRBV28; j_gene: TRBJ1-4; abundance: NA; CDR3aa: CASRTGGSEKLFF; CDR3nt: TGTGCCAGCCGGACAGGGGGTAGCGAAAAACTGTTTTTT
d_gene: NA; v_gene: TRBV9; j_gene: TRBJ2-3; abundance: once; CDR3aa: CASSSEIDTQYF; CDR3nt: TGTGCCAGCAGCTCCGAGATCGATACGCAGTATTTT
d_gene: NA; v_gene: TRBV2; j_gene: TRBJ2-7; abundance: NA; CDR3aa: CASSDGTGTYEQYF; CDR3nt: TGTGCCAGCAGTGATGGAACAGGGACCTACGAGCAGTACTTC
d_gene: NA; v_gene: TRBV21-1; j_gene: TRBJ2-1; abundance: NA; CDR3aa: CASSIVSEFGPWYNEQFF; CDR3nt: TGTGCCAGCAGCATAGTATCCGAGTTTGGGCCGTGGTACAATGAGCAGTTCTTC
d_gene: TRBD2; v_gene: TRBV28; j_gene: TRBJ2-1; abundance: NA; CDR3aa: CASSYRDYYEQFF; CDR3nt: TGTGCCAGCAGTTACCGGGACTATTATGAGCAGTTCTTC
d_gene: TRBD2; v_gene: TRBV10-3; j_gene: TRBJ2-5; abundance: NA; CDR3aa: CAISESLGLARETQYF; CDR3nt: TGTGCCATCAGTGAGTCGTTGGGACTAGCGAGGGAGACCCAGTACTTC
d_gene: TRBD2; v_gene: TRBV25-1; j_gene: TRBJ2-5; abundance: once; CDR3aa: CASSPLAGAGETQYF; CDR3nt: TGTGCCAGCAGTCCCCTAGCGGGAGCGGGAGAGACCCAGTACTTC
d_gene: NA; v_gene: TRBV19; j_gene: TRBJ1-5; abundance: NA; CDR3aa: CASSQTGSNQPQHF; CDR3nt: TGTGCCAGTAGTCAGACAGGCAGCAATCAGCCCCAGCATTTT
d_gene: TRBD1; v_gene: TRBV28; j_gene: TRBJ1-1; abundance: NA; CDR3aa: CASNPTGTGARGAFF; CDR3nt: TGTGCCAGCAACCCCACCGGGACAGGGGCCCGGGGGGCTTTCTTT
d_gene: NA; v_gene: TRBV7-9; j_gene: TRBJ1-1; abundance: few; CDR3aa: CASRSTGTNTEAFF; CDR3nt: TGTGCCAGCAGGTCGACAGGAACGAACACTGAAGCTTTCTTT
d_gene: TRBD1; v_gene: TRBV15; j_gene: TRBJ1-6; abundance: NA; CDR3aa: CATSRGGTGPSVTLINNSPLHF; CDR3nt: TGTGCCACCAGCAGAGGAGGGACAGGTCCATCGGTCACCCTCATTAATAATTCACCCCTCCACTTT
d_gene: NA; v_gene: TRBV25-1; j_gene: TRBJ2-7; abundance: once; CDR3aa: CASSVSGISYEQYF; CDR3nt: TGTGCCAGCAGTGTGTCAGGGATCTCCTACGAGCAGTACTTC
d_gene: TRBD2; v_gene: TRBV7-2; j_gene: TRBJ2-1; abundance: NA; CDR3aa: CASSLGASGRAGDEQFF; CDR3nt: TGTGCCAGCAGCTTAGGTGCTAGCGGGAGGGCCGGGGATGAGCAGTTCTTC
d_gene: TRBD1; v_gene: TRBV30; j_gene: TRBJ2-5; abundance: NA; CDR3aa: CAWRPQGAETQYF; CDR3nt: TGTGCCTGGAGGCCACAGGGGGCAGAGACCCAGTACTTC
d_gene: TRBD1; v_gene: TRBV5-4; j_gene: TRBJ1-1; abundance: NA; CDR3aa: CASSPWDRPEAFF; CDR3nt: TGTGCCAGCAGCCCCTGGGACAGACCTGAAGCTTTCTTT
d_gene: NA; v_gene: TRBV7-2; j_gene: TRBJ2-5; abundance: NA; CDR3aa: CASSLGGGQETQYF; CDR3nt: TGTGCCAGCAGCTTGGGAGGGGGACAAGAGACCCAGTACTTC
d_gene: TRBD1; v_gene: TRBV28; j_gene: TRBJ1-5; abundance: NA; CDR3aa: CASSLDNRGLGPQHF; CDR3nt: TGTGCCAGCAGTTTGGATAACAGGGGGCTTGGCCCCCAGCATTTT
d_gene: TRBD2; v_gene: TRBV28; j_gene: TRBJ2-2; abundance: NA; CDR3aa: CASSFQPGLMNTGELFF; CDR3nt: TGTGCCAGCAGTTTCCAACCGGGACTAATGAACACCGGGGAGCTGTTTTTT
d_gene: NA; v_gene: TRBV28; j_gene: TRBJ2-7; abundance: NA; CDR3aa: CASSSRQSSYEQYF; CDR3nt: TGTGCCAGCAGTTCCCGACAGAGCTCCTACGAGCAGTACTTC
d_gene: TRBD1; v_gene: TRBV6-1; j_gene: TRBJ1-6; abundance: medium-sized; CDR3aa: CASSEGGTGYSPLHF; CDR3nt: TGTGCCAGCAGTGAAGGTGGGACAGGGTATTCACCCCTCCACTTT
d_gene: TRBD1; v_gene: TRBV5-1; j_gene: TRBJ2-5; abundance: NA; CDR3aa: CASSLSARQGQETQYF; CDR3nt: TGCGCCAGCAGCTTGTCCGCCAGACAGGGTCAAGAGACCCAGTACTTC
d_gene: TRBD2; v_gene: TRBV9; j_gene: TRBJ2-1; abundance: once; CDR3aa: CASSPRLAGLSNEQFF; CDR3nt: TGTGCCAGCAGCCCACGACTAGCGGGGTTATCCAATGAGCAGTTCTTC
d_gene: NA; v_gene: TRBV4-1; j_gene: TRBJ2-5; abundance: few; CDR3aa: CASSRQGGGDQETQYF; CDR3nt: TGCGCCAGCAGTCGACAAGGCGGCGGGGACCAAGAGACCCAGTACTTC
d_gene: TRBD1; v_gene: TRBV19; j_gene: TRBJ2-1; abundance: few; CDR3aa: CASSIDRGVNSYNEQFF; CDR3nt: TGTGCCAGTAGTATTGACAGGGGGGTTAACTCCTACAATGAGCAGTTCTTC
d_gene: NA; v_gene: TRBV4-2; j_gene: TRBJ2-2; abundance: few; CDR3aa: CASSHGDGGELFF; CDR3nt: TGTGCCAGCAGCCACGGGGATGGCGGGGAGCTGTTTTTT
d_gene: TRBD1; v_gene: TRBV7-9; j_gene: TRBJ1-1; abundance: NA; CDR3aa: CASSPRQGKNTEAFF; CDR3nt: TGTGCCAGCAGCCCAAGACAGGGAAAGAACACTGAAGCTTTCTTT
d_gene: TRBD1; v_gene: TRBV30; j_gene: TRBJ2-7; abundance: NA; CDR3aa: CAWSGTGALYF; CDR3nt: TGTGCCTGGAGCGGGACAGGGGCTTTGTACTTC
d_gene: NA; v_gene: TRBV7-8; j_gene: TRBJ2-3; abundance: NA; CDR3aa: CASSLDGGRTDTQYF; CDR3nt: TGTGCCAGCAGCTTAGATGGCGGCCGCACAGATACGCAGTATTTT
d_gene: TRBD1; v_gene: TRBV3-1/TRBV3-2; j_gene: TRBJ2-1; abundance: NA; CDR3aa: CASSPLRQGHGNEQFF; CDR3nt: TGTGCCAGCAGCCCCCTCCGACAGGGGCATGGCAATGAGCAGTTCTTC
d_gene: NA; v_gene: TRBV7-3; j_gene: TRBJ2-3; abundance: NA; CDR3aa: CASSQGSITDTQYF; CDR3nt: TGTGCCAGCAGCCAGGGGTCCATCACAGATACGCAGTATTTT
d_gene: TRBD2; v_gene: TRBV14; j_gene: TRBJ2-1; abundance: NA; CDR3aa: CASSLTGTSVEQFF; CDR3nt: TGTGCCAGTAGCCTCACTGGCACTAGCGTAGAGCAGTTCTTC
d_gene: TRBD1; v_gene: TRBV5-1; j_gene: TRBJ1-1; abundance: NA; CDR3aa: CASTTGGNTEAFF; CDR3nt: TGCGCCAGCACCACAGGGGGAAACACTGAAGCTTTCTTT
d_gene: TRBD2; v_gene: TRBV29-1; j_gene: TRBJ2-1; abundance: NA; CDR3aa: CSVDPSGTYNEQFF; CDR3nt: TGCAGCGTTGACCCTAGCGGGACTTACAATGAGCAGTTCTTC
d_gene: NA; v_gene: TRBV28; j_gene: TRBJ2-5; abundance: NA; CDR3aa: CASSPGGQETQYF; CDR3nt: TGTGCCAGCAGTCCTGGGGGGCAAGAGACCCAGTACTTC
d_gene: NA; v_gene: TRBV4-2; j_gene: TRBJ2-1; abundance: once; CDR3aa: CASSEREGGNEQFF; CDR3nt: TGTGCCAGCAGCGAGAGGGAGGGGGGAAATGAGCAGTTCTTC
d_gene: NA; v_gene: TRBV2; j_gene: TRBJ1-2; abundance: NA; CDR3aa: CASSEAGNYGYTF; CDR3nt: TGTGCCAGCAGTGAGGCAGGGAACTATGGCTACACCTTC
d_gene: TRBD1; v_gene: TRBV11-2; j_gene: TRBJ1-1; abundance: NA; CDR3aa: CASSVGTGGTNTEAFF; CDR3nt: TGTGCCAGCAGCGTGGGGACAGGGGGCACCAACACTGAAGCTTTCTTT
d_gene: TRBD1; v_gene: TRBV13; j_gene: TRBJ1-4; abundance: NA; CDR3aa: CASSSGRGLEEKLFF; CDR3nt: TGTGCCAGCAGCTCGGGTAGGGGGCTAGAGGAAAAACTGTTTTTT
d_gene: NA; v_gene: TRBV5-1; j_gene: TRBJ2-5; abundance: few; CDR3aa: CASSLEALYQETQYF; CDR3nt: TGCGCCAGCAGCCTTGAGGCGTTGTACCAAGAGACCCAGTACTTC
d_gene: TRBD1; v_gene: TRBV3-1/TRBV3-2; j_gene: TRBJ2-7; abundance: NA; CDR3aa: CASSQDPRQGAPREQYF; CDR3nt: TGTGCCAGCAGCCAAGACCCCCGACAGGGGGCGCCGAGGGAGCAGTACTTC
d_gene: NA; v_gene: TRBV5-1; j_gene: TRBJ2-7; abundance: NA; CDR3aa: CASSQGAIYEQYF; CDR3nt: TGCGCCAGCAGCCAGGGCGCCATATACGAGCAGTACTTC
d_gene: TRBD2; v_gene: TRBV7-9; j_gene: TRBJ2-1; abundance: once; CDR3aa: CASNLFGTSGRAYHEQFF; CDR3nt: TGTGCCAGCAACCTGTTCGGGACTAGCGGGAGGGCCTACCATGAGCAGTTCTTC
d_gene: NA; v_gene: TRBV15; j_gene: TRBJ2-1; abundance: NA; CDR3aa: CATSGSGISNEQFF; CDR3nt: TGTGCCACCAGCGGATCCGGGATCTCCAATGAGCAGTTCTTC
d_gene: NA; v_gene: TRBV12-3/TRBV12-4; j_gene: TRBJ2-1; abundance: NA; CDR3aa: CASSLLPTREQFF; CDR3nt: TGTGCCAGCAGTTTACTGCCGACGAGGGAGCAGTTCTTC
d_gene: NA; v_gene: TRBV24-1; j_gene: TRBJ2-1; abundance: NA; CDR3aa: CATSETDLGATYNEQFF; CDR3nt: TGTGCCACCAGTGAGACCGATCTAGGGGCTACCTACAATGAGCAGTTCTTC